This T cell receptor (beta chain) comes out of a study of blood T cell repertoires in COVID-19. Turning to the study itself: Researchers got acute and convalescent COVID-19 samples from the United States, Italy and Spain. Sources were T cells, B-cell-depleted T cells, or PBMCs; the material itself was cDNA or gDNA.

This table comes from immunoSEQ multiplex PCR, and its TCRdb copy is limited to in-frame clones, with some not included. The sample holds under 200,000 clones, around 87% seen once. Germline V CDR1 and CDR2: SGHTA, FQGNSA. Trimming shortened V by 2 bases and J by 8 bases, and 13 bases separated the two germline ends. This CDR3 region has 14 residues. Material: peripheral blood. V and J are TRBV7-2 and TRBJ2-1, with a possible D match to TRBD2 (6 bases). This sequence was found in a man aged 18 to 29 with acute or convalescent COVID-19. CDR3 region: CASSLIGGDYEQFF. In nucleotides, the CDR3 is TGTGCCAGCAGCTTAATTGGCGGGGACTATGAGCAGTTCTTC.